This T cell receptor (beta chain) emerged from a study of CD8 T cells in Susac syndrome. RNA, at about 0.45 to 1 ug, was reverse transcribed with random hexamers. With immunoSEQ multiplex PCR, TCR beta CDR3 was amplified across 54 Vbeta and 13 Jbeta. TCRdb re-called the immunoSEQ multiplex PCR reads through MiXCR, storing one row per CDR3 protein. The sample has 180,000 or so distinct CDR3 sequences; about 93% are singletons. V was pared by 4 bases and J by 0 bases, with 15 bases between. Germline-derived CDR1 and CDR2 are SGHNT and YYREEE (reference sequence). The CDR3 covers 16 residues. This TCR was sampled from a human donor in good health. This rearrangement joins TRBV5-4 to TRBJ2-3; D may be TRBD2 (5 bases). Sequences were obtained from CD4+ T cells from PBMCs. CDR3 nucleotides: TGTGCCAGCAGCCAGAAGTCGGGGTATAGCACAGATACGCAGTATTTT. Amino acid sequence: CASSQKSGYSTDTQYF.